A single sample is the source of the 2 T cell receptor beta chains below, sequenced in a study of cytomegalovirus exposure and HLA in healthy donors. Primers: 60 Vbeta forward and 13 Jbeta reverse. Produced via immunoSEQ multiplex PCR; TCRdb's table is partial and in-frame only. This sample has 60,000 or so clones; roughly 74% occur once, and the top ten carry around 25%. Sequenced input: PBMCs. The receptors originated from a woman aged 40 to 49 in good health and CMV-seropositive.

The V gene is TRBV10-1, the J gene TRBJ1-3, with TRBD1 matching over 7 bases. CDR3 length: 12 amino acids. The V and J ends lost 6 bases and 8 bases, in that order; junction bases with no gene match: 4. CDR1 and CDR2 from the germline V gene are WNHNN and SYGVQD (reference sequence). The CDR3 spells CASSAGQDTIYF. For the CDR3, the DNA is TGCGCCAGCAGCGCCGGACAGGACACCATATATTTT.

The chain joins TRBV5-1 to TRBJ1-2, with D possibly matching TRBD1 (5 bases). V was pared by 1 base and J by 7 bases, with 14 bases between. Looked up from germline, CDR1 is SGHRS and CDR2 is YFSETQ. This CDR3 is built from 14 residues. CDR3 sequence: CASSLSGGGSGYTF. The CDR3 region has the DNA TGCGCCAGCAGCTTGAGCGGGGGAGGAAGTGGCTACACCTTC.